This TCR beta chain was documented in a study of T cells in Graves' hyperthyroidism and ophthalmopathy. Study results and caveats: The model identified upcoming ophthalmopathy a median about 6.5 months ahead of onset. Also found in blood were most expanded thyroid clonotypes above 0.001.

This clonotype was recorded at least ten times. Its antigen is not known. Per the germline V gene, CDR1 is SGHRS and CDR2 is YFSETQ. Losses at the gene ends were 4 bases for V and 3 bases for J; bases not matched to a gene: 7. This CDR3 is 14 amino acids long. Every diagnosis used clinical symptoms, serum thyroxine and TRAb, thyroid ultrasound and orbital computed tomography. TCR beta CDR3 region amplification was performed from RNA transcripts. The HTBI primer set served for first-round RT-PCR of the TCR CDR3. TCRdb itself ran the multiplex PCR reads through MiXCR, one entry per CDR3 protein. The top ten clones hold about 73% of a sample with 370,000 or so distinct CDR3 sequences, 20% to 30% of them seen once.

The chain has TRBV5-1 and TRBJ2-7; 7 bases agree with TRBD1. The source of this sequence is a man between 50 and 59 years old with Graves' hyperthyroidism. The sequencing input was blood. CDR3 DNA: TGCGCCAGCAGCCCGGGACAGATAGGCTACGAGCAGTACTTC. Residues: CASSPGQIGYEQYF.